This T cell receptor beta chain is drawn from a study of control samples from healthy donors and cancer patients. CDR3 length equals 12 residues. In germline, CDR1 is GTSNPN, CDR2 SVGIG (reference sequence). Trimming took 5 bases from V and 7 from J, leaving 13 bases between them. The table came from immunoSEQ multiplex PCR; TCRdb's copy has only in-frame clones and leaves some out. Across approximately 190,000 clones, the top ten clones capture 2.2% of the sample. J is TRBJ2-3 and V is TRBV30, with a possible D match to TRBD2 (6 bases). This clonotype was sampled from a young woman in good health. The specimen was blood. This CDR3 is CAWYEGGNTQYF. The CDR3, as DNA: TGTGCCTGGTACGAAGGAGGGAATACGCAGTATTTT.